The clone carrying this TCR beta chain came up once. This sample is drawn from a study of blood T cell repertoires in COVID-19. Measured with immunoSEQ multiplex PCR; TCRdb has only the in-frame clones, and not every one. The table lists approximately 70,000 clones, 91% of them singletons. The sequencing input was peripheral blood. The origin of this receptor is a human donor with active COVID-19. The donor label of this sample is uncertain.

Here the CDR3 reads CASRTGRKEKLFF. DNA for the CDR3: TGCGCCAGCAGGACAGGGAGGAAGGAAAAACTGTTTTTT. This chain uses TRBV23-1 with TRBJ1-4, with 7 bases fitting TRBD1. TRBV23-1 is filed as an ORF, its function uncertain. The CDR3 spans 13 residues. The junction had 6 bases not matched to a gene; V was cut back by 6 bases and J by 8 bases.